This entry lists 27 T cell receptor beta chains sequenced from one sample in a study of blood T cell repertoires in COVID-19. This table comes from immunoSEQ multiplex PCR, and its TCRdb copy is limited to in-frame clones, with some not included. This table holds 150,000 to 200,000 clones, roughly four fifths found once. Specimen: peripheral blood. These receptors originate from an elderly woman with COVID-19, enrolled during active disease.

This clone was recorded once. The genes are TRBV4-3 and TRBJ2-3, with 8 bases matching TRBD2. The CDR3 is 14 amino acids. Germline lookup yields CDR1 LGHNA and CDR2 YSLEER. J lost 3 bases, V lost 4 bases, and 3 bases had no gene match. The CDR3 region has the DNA TGCGCCAGCAGCCTAGGGACTAGTACAGATACGCAGTATTTT. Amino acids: CASSLGTSTDTQYF.

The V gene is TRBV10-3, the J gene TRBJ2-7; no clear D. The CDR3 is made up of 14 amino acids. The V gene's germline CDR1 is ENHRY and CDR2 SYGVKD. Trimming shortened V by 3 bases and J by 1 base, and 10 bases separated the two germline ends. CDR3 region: CAISDTTQSYEQYF. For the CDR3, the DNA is TGTGCCATCAGTGATACTACCCAGTCCTACGAGCAGTACTTC.

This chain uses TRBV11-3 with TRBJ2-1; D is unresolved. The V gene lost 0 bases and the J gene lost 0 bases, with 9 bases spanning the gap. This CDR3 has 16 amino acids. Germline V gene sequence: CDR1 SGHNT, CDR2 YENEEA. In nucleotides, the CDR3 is TGTGCCAGCAGCTTAGAACTCGGCGGCTCCTACAATGAGCAGTTCTTC. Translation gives CASSLELGGSYNEQFF.

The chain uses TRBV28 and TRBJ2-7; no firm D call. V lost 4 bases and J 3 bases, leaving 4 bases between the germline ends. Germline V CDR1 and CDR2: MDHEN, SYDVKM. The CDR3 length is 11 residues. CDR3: CASSSSYEQYF. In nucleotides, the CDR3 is TGTGCCAGCAGTTCGAGCTACGAGCAGTACTTC.

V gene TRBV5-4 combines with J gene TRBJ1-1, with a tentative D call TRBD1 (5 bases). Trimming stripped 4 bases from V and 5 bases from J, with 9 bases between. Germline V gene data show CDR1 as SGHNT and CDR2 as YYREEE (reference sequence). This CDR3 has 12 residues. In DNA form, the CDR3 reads TGTGCCAGCAGCGGGGCGCGGACTGAAGCTTTCTTT. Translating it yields CASSGARTEAFF.

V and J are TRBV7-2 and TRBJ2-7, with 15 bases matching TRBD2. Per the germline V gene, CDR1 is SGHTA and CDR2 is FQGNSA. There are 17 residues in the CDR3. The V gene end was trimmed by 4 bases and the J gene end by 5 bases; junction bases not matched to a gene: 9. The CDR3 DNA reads TGTGCCAGCAGCTCCCGGACTAGCGGGGGGGCCAGGAACGAGCAGTACTTC. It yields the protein CASSSRTSGGARNEQYF.

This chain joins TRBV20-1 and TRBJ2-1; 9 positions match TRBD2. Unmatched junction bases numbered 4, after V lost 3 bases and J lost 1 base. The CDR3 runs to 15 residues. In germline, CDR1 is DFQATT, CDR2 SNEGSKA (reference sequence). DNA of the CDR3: TGCAGTGCTAGTGGCGGGAGGGCTTCCTACAATGAGCAGTTCTTC. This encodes CSASGGRASYNEQFF.

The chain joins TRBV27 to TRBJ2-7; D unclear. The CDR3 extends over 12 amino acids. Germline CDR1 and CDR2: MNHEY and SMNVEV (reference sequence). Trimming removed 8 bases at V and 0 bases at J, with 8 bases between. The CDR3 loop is CASASSSYEQYF. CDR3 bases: TGTGCCAGCGCATCGAGCTCCTACGAGCAGTACTTC.

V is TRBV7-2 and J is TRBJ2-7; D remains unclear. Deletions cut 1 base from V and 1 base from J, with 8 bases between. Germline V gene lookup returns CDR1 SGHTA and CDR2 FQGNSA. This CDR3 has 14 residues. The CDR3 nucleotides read TGTGCCAGCAGCTTAGGTCCGAGGTCCTACGAGCAGTACTTC. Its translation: CASSLGPRSYEQYF.

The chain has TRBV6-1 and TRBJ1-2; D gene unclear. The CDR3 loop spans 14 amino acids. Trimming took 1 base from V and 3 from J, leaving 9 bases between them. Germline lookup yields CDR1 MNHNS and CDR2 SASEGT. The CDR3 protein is CASSEVSTHYGYTF. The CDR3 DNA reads TGTGCCAGCAGTGAAGTGAGCACCCACTATGGCTACACCTTC.

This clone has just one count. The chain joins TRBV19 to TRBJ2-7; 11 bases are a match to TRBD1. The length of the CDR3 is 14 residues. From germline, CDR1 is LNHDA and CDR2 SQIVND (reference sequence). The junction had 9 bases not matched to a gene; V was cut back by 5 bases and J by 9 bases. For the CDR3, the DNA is TGTGCCAGTAGTCCCCGGGACAGGGGGGGTGGGCAGTACTTC. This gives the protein CASSPRDRGGGQYF.

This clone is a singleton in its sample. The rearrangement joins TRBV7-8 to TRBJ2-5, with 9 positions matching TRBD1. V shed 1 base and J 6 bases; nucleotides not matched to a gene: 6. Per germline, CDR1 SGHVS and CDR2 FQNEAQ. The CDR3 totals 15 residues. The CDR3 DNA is TGTGCCAGCAGCTTAGGGGGGACAGGGTTGCAGACCCAGTACTTC. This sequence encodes CASSLGGTGLQTQYF. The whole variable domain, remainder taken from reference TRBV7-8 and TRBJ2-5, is GAGVSQSPRYKVAKRGQDVALRCDPISGHVSLFWYQQALGQGPEFLTYFQNEAQLDKSGLPSDRFFAERPEGSVSTLKIQRTQQEDSAVYLCASSLGGTGLQTQYFGPGTRLLVL.

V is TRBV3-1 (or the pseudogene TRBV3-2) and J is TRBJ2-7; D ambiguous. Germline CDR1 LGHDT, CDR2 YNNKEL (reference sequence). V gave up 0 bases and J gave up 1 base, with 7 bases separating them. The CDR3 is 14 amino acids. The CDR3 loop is CASSQDLESYEQYF. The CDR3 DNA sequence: TGTGCCAGCAGCCAAGATCTAGAGTCCTACGAGCAGTACTTC.

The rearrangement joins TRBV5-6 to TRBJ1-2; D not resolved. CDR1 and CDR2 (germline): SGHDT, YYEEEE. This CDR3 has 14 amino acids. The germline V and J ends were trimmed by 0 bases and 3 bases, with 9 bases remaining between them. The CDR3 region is CASSLVEVDYGYTF. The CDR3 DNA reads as TGTGCCAGCAGCTTGGTGGAGGTGGACTATGGCTACACCTTC. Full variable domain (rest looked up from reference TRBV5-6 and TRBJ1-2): DAGVTQSPTHLIKTRGQQVTLRCSPKSGHDTVSWYQQALGQGPQFIFQYYEEEERQRGNFPDRFSGHQFPNYSSELNVNALLLGDSALYLCASSLVEVDYGYTFGSGTRLTVV.

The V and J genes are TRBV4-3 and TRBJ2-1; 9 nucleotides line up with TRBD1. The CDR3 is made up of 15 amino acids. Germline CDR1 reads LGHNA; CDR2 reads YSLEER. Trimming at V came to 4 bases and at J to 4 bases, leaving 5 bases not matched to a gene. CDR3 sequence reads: CASSPGTGFYNEQFF. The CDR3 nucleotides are TGCGCCAGCAGCCCCGGGACAGGGTTTTACAATGAGCAGTTCTTC.

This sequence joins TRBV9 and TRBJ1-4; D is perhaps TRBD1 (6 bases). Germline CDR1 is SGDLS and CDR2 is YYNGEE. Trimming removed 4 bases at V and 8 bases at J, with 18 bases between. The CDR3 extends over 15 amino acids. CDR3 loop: CASSITGTRGEKLFF. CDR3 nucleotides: TGTGCCAGCAGCATAACCGGGACAAGAGGAGAAAAACTGTTTTTT.

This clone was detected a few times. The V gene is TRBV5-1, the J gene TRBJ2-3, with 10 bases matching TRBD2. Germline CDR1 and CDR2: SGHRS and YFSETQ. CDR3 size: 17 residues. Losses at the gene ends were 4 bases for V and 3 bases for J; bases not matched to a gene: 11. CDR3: CASSRPGLASSTDTQYF. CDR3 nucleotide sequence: TGCGCCAGCAGCAGGCCGGGACTAGCGAGCTCGACAGATACGCAGTATTTT.

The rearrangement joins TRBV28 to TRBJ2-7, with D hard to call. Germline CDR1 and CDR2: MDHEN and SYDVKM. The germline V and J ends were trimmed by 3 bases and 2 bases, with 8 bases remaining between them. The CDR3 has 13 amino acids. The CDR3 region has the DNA TGTGCCAGCAGTTTTGACTCGGCCTACGAGCAGTACTTC. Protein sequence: CASSFDSAYEQYF.

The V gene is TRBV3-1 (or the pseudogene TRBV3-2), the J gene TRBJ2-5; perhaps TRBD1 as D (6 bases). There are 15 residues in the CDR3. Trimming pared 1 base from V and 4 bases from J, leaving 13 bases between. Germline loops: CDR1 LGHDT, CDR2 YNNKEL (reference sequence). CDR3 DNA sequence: TGTGCCAGCAGCCAAGGAAACAGGGTCGGAGAGACCCAGTACTTC. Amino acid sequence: CASSQGNRVGETQYF.

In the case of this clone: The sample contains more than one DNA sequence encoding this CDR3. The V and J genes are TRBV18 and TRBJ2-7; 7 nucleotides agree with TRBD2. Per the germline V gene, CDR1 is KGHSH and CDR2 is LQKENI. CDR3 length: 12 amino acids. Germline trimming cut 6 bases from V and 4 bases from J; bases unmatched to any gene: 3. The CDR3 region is CASSPGGYEQYF. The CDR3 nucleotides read TGTGCCAGCTCCCCCGGGGGGTACGAGCAGTACTTC.

The CDR3 is CASRRLAGGQETQYF. The CDR3 DNA reads TGTGCCAGTAGACGACTAGCGGGGGGTCAAGAGACCCAGTACTTC. The chain couples TRBV19 to TRBJ2-5, with 13 bases matching TRBD2. Germline CDR1 LNHDA, CDR2 SQIVND (reference sequence). This CDR3 contains 15 residues. The J segment lost 2 bases and the V segment lost 6 bases, leaving 3 bases of the junction unmatched.

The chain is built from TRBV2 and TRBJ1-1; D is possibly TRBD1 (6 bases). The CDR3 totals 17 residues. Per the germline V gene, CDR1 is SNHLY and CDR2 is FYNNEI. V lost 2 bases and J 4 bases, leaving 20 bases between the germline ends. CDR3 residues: CASSEWGGAALGTEAFF. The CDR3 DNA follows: TGTGCCAGCAGTGAATGGGGGGGCGCGGCTTTGGGCACTGAAGCTTTCTTT. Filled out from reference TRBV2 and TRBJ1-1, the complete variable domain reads EPEVTQTPSHQVTQMGQEVILRCVPISNHLYFYWYRQILGQKVEFLVSFYNNEISEKSEIFDDQFSVERPDGSNFTLKIRSTKLEDSAMYFCASSEWGGAALGTEAFFGQGTRLTVV.

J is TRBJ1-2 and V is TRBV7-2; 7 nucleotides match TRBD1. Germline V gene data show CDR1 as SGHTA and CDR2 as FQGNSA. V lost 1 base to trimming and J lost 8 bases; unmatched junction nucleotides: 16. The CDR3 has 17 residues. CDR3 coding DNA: TGTGCCAGCAGCTTAGACGGGGCAGGGGGTGGCACTGGCGGCTACACCTTC. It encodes CASSLDGAGGGTGGYTF.

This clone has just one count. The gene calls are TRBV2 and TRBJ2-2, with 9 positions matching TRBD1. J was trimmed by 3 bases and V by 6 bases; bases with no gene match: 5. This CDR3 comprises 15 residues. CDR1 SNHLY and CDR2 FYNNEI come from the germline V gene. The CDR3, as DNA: TGTGCCAGCAGGCCGACAGGGGGAGACACCGGGGAGCTGTTTTTT. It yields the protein CASRPTGGDTGELFF.

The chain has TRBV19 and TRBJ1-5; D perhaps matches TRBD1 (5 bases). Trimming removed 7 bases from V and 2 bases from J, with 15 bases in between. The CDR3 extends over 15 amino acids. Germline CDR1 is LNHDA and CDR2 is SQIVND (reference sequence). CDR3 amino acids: CASIRRGGGNQPQHF. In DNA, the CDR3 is TGTGCCAGTATTCGAAGGGGAGGAGGCAATCAGCCCCAGCATTTT.

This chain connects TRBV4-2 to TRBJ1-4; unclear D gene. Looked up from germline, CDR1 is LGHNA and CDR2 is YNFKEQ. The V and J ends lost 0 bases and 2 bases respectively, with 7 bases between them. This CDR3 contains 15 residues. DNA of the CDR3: TGTGCCAGCAGCCAAGATCTACGGACTAATGAAAAACTGTTTTTT. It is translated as CASSQDLRTNEKLFF.

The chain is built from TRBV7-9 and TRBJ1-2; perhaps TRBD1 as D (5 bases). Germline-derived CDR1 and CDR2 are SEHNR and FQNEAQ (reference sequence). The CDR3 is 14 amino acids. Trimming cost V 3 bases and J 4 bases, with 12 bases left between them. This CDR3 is CASSLETVFYGYTF. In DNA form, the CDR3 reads TGTGCCAGCAGCTTGGAGACAGTCTTCTATGGCTACACCTTC.